Listed below are T cell receptor beta chains from one sample, sequenced in a study of CD8+ T cells in alopecia areata. Profiled with immunoSEQ multiplex PCR; TCRdb holds only in-frame clones, not every one. The data show over 100,000 clones, more than 40% seen once. The sample in question was CD4+ T cells sorted from blood, obtained at week 4, from a patient treated with tofacitinib. These receptors originate from a human donor with alopecia areata. CDR3s include the opening cysteine and the closing phenylalanine or tryptophan. The D gene is left open where the match is weak. Clone size is given for some rows only: seen once, a few or many times, or a class if the clone is expanded.

>TRBV27|TRBJ2-3|-|-
CASSFQGRTDTQYF
TGTGCCAGCAGTTTTCAGGGAAGGACAGATACGCAGTATTTT
>TRBV30|TRBJ2-7|TRBD1|-
CAWRDAGTGGEQYF
TGTGCCTGGAGGGACGCCGGGACAGGAGGCGAGCAGTACTTC
>TRBV9|TRBJ1-3|TRBD1|-
CASSAQGAYGNTIYF
TGTGCCAGCAGCGCACAGGGGGCTTATGGAAACACCATATATTTT
>TRBV30|TRBJ2-7|-|-
CAWSVSSASSYEQYF
TGTGCCTGGAGTGTTTCTAGCGCGAGTTCCTACGAGCAGTACTTC
>TRBV27|TRBJ2-5|TRBD1|-
CASSSRGLRGETQYF
TGTGCCAGCAGTTCAAGGGGGCTACGAGGAGAGACCCAGTACTTC
>TRBV29-1|TRBJ2-7|-|-
CSVATSYEQYF
TGCAGCGTTGCCACCAGTTACGAGCAGTACTTC
>TRBV2|TRBJ2-5|-|-
CASSNAGETQYF
TGTGCCAGCAGCAACGCAGGGGAGACCCAGTACTTC
>TRBV19|TRBJ2-1|TRBD2|few
CASSSKQGTSKFDEQFF
TGTGCCAGTAGTTCCAAACAAGGGACTAGCAAATTTGATGAGCAGTTCTTC
>TRBV7-7|TRBJ2-2|-|-
CASSPPSSGELFF
TGTGCCAGCAGCCCGCCTAGTTCCGGGGAGCTGTTTTTT
>TRBV2|TRBJ1-5|-|-
CASSRTVLSNQPQHF
TGTGCCAGCAGCCGGACAGTTCTTAGCAATCAGCCCCAGCATTTT
>TRBV7-9|TRBJ1-1|-|-
CASSLSVVTEAFF
TGTGCCAGCAGCTTATCCGTGGTCACTGAAGCTTTCTTT
>TRBV30|TRBJ2-2|-|-
CAWTGQGSGELFF
TGTGCCTGGACAGGGCAGGGGTCCGGGGAGCTGTTTTTT
>TRBV27|TRBJ1-1|TRBD1|-
CASSTPTGANTEAFF
TGTGCCAGCAGTACGCCGACAGGGGCGAACACTGAAGCTTTCTTT
>TRBV6-1|TRBJ2-3|-|-
CASSAIVDTQYF
TGTGCCAGCAGTGCCATAGTAGATACGCAGTATTTT
>TRBV7-9|TRBJ2-5|-|few
CASSLTARETQYF
TGTGCCAGCAGCTTAACAGCGAGGGAGACCCAGTACTTC
>TRBV18|TRBJ1-1|-|-
CASSPTSPTEAFF
TGTGCCAGCTCACCAACCTCTCCCACTGAAGCTTTCTTT
>TRBV7-2|TRBJ2-1|-|-
CASSLVLAAPRVEQFF
TGTGCCAGCAGCTTAGTTTTAGCGGCCCCTAGAGTGGAGCAGTTCTTC
>TRBV18|TRBJ1-1|-|many
CASSPGSSDREAFF
TGTGCCAGCTCACCGGGTTCATCTGACCGTGAAGCTTTCTTT
>TRBV5-1|TRBJ2-3|-|-
CASSYGTGRTDTQYF
TGCGCCAGCAGCTACGGGACTGGACGCACAGATACGCAGTATTTT
>TRBV19|TRBJ2-7|-|many
CASSIDHSYEQYF
TGTGCCAGTAGTATAGACCACAGCTACGAGCAGTACTTC
>TRBV18|TRBJ1-1|-|-
CASSLITEAFF
TGTGCCAGCTCACTTATCACTGAAGCTTTCTTT
>TRBV30|TRBJ1-5|-|-
CAWSVRGNQPQHF
TGTGCCTGGAGTGTACGAGGGAATCAGCCCCAGCATTTT
>TRBV27|TRBJ2-2|-|-
CASVPRVNTGELFF
TGTGCCAGTGTACCCAGGGTGAACACCGGGGAGCTGTTTTTT
>TRBV5-1|TRBJ2-7|-|-
CASSSRTRTYEQYF
TGCGCCAGCAGCTCTAGGACACGGACCTACGAGCAGTACTTC
>TRBV6-5|TRBJ1-1|-|-
CASSYQRGYTEAFF
TGTGCCAGCAGTTACCAGAGGGGGTACACTGAAGCTTTCTTT
>TRBV23-1|TRBJ2-7|TRBD2|few
CASSQSLAGGGSYEQYF
TGCGCCAGCAGTCAATCGTTAGCGGGGGGCGGCTCCTACGAGCAGTACTTC
>TRBV9|TRBJ1-5|-|-
CASNGGQRNQPQHF
TGTGCCAGCAACGGTGGACAGCGCAATCAGCCCCAGCATTTT
>TRBV30|TRBJ2-7|TRBD2|few
CAWSSGSYEQYF
TGTGCCTGGTCTAGCGGGAGCTACGAGCAGTACTTC
>TRBV6-5|TRBJ1-6|-|-
CASSYTPSNSPLHF
TGTGCCAGCAGTTATACCCCGTCCAATTCACCCCTCCACTTT
>TRBV25-1|TRBJ2-5|-|once
CASSEFRIEETQYF
TGTGCCAGCAGTGAATTCCGAATAGAGGAGACCCAGTACTTC
>TRBV4-1|TRBJ2-2|-|-
CASSQDPAGGSNTGELFF
TGCGCCAGCAGCCAAGATCCTGCAGGCGGTTCGAACACCGGGGAGCTGTTTTTT
>TRBV30|TRBJ2-2|-|-
CAWTLGNTGELFF
TGTGCCTGGACATTGGGGAACACCGGGGAGCTGTTTTTT
>TRBV30|TRBJ1-6|-|-
CAWSLRDNYNSPLHF
TGTGCCTGGTCACTCCGGGACAACTATAATTCACCCCTCCACTTT
>TRBV30|TRBJ2-3|TRBD2|-
CAWSSVAGVDTQYF
TGTGCCTGGAGTTCGGTAGCGGGAGTAGATACGCAGTATTTT
>TRBV30|TRBJ2-3|-|-
CAWSVRGKTDTQYF
TGTGCCTGGAGTGTACGGGGGAAGACAGATACGCAGTATTTT
>TRBV30|TRBJ1-2|-|-
CAWSVQFGYTF
TGTGCCTGGAGTGTCCAGTTTGGCTACACCTTC
>TRBV30|TRBJ1-2|-|-
CAWSLTGRYGYTF
TGTGCCTGGAGTCTGACAGGTCGCTATGGCTACACCTTC
>TRBV20-1|TRBJ1-1|TRBD1|-
CSASRDREAFF
TGCAGTGCGTCCCGGGACAGAGAAGCTTTCTTT
>TRBV30|TRBJ2-7|-|few
CAWERALYEQYF
TGTGCCTGGGAGCGGGCCTTATACGAGCAGTACTTC
>TRBV18|TRBJ1-5|-|once
CASSPPGGVRQPQHF
TGTGCCAGCTCACCACCGGGCGGGGTCCGTCAGCCCCAGCATTTT
>TRBV7-9|TRBJ2-5|-|few
CASTKGQGETQYF
TGTGCCAGCACAAAGGGGCAGGGAGAGACCCAGTACTTC
>TRBV2|TRBJ2-1|TRBD2|-
CASSGTSGGFFNEQFF
TGTGCCAGCAGTGGGACTAGCGGGGGTTTTTTCAATGAGCAGTTCTTC
>TRBV19|TRBJ1-5|-|few
CASTPARRNQPQHF
TGTGCCAGTACCCCCGCCCGTCGCAATCAGCCCCAGCATTTT
>TRBV7-9|TRBJ2-7|TRBD2|-
CASSSSGTYEQYF
TGTGCCAGCAGCTCTAGCGGCACCTACGAGCAGTACTTC
>TRBV29-1|TRBJ1-5|-|-
CSVDTGSGPQHF
TGCAGCGTGGATACAGGCTCTGGGCCCCAGCATTTT
>TRBV7-9|TRBJ2-5|TRBD1|few
CASSLITTGGAGETQYF
TGTGCCAGCAGCTTAATAACGACAGGGGGCGCGGGAGAGACCCAGTACTTC
>TRBV30|TRBJ1-2|TRBD1|-
CAWSEDRVVYGYTF
TGTGCCTGGAGTGAGGACAGGGTGGTCTATGGCTACACCTTC
>TRBV29-1|TRBJ1-2|TRBD1|-
CSVEELAGGLYGYTF
TGCAGCGTTGAAGAATTGGCAGGGGGCCTCTATGGCTACACCTTC
>TRBV7-9|TRBJ1-1|-|few
CASSLEVNTEAFF
TGTGCCAGCAGCTTGGAGGTGAACACTGAAGCTTTCTTT
>TRBV5-1|TRBJ1-2|TRBD1|many
CASNAGQSHGYTF
TGCGCCAGCAACGCGGGACAGTCTCATGGCTACACCTTC
>TRBV30|TRBJ2-7|TRBD2|once
CAWSLLAGKGQYF
TGTGCCTGGAGCCTACTAGCGGGGAAGGGGCAGTACTTC
>TRBV5-1|TRBJ2-7|-|-
CASTLGGADEQYF
TGCGCCAGCACCCTGGGGGGGGCTGATGAGCAGTACTTC
>TRBV29-1|TRBJ2-3|TRBD1|-
CSADRGRTDTQYF
TGCAGCGCGGACAGGGGGCGCACAGATACGCAGTATTTT